This T cell receptor (beta chain) derives from a study of cytomegalovirus exposure and HLA in healthy donors. Study-wide points: Some public TCRs appeared in many individuals, while most sequences were rare. Confirmation was obtained in vitro that a few CMV-associated chains are specific for CMV antigens. Subsequent analysis found a tendency for first-cohort TCR clusters to co-occur within the roughly 130 validation repertoires. The classifier, whose performance was assessed in both the original and validation cohorts, reportedly diagnosed cytomegalovirus status with high specificity and sensitivity.

Sequencing was performed with immunoSEQ multiplex PCR; in TCRdb, only in-frame clones are kept and a portion is missing. The sample holds over 110,000 clones, 70% to 90% seen once. This CDR3 spans 19 amino acids. The junction had 13 bases not matched to a gene; V was cut back by 2 bases and J by 2 bases. Germline CDR1 is SGHDT and CDR2 is YYEEEE. On this clone itself: Its matching antigen is unknown.

This clonotype originated in a woman aged 30 to 39 in good health and CMV-seronegative. The source material was PBMCs. The chain employs TRBV5-6 and TRBJ1-1; 12 bases match TRBD1. The CDR3 is CASSLSWVWGQGANTEAFF. The DNA of the CDR3 is TGTGCCAGCAGCTTATCGTGGGTTTGGGGACAGGGGGCAAACACTGAAGCTTTCTTT.